This record covers a single T cell receptor (beta chain). The antigen is undetermined. This entry comes from a study of T-cell reconstitution after alpha-beta-depleted transplantation in children. This sample's TCRbeta library carried unique molecular identifier barcodes. TCRdb analysed the PCR reads with MiXCR anew, one entry per CDR3 protein. In the table there are over 150,000 distinct CDR3 sequences, 6.6% of which are singletons. In germline, CDR1 is ENHRY, CDR2 SYGVKD. V shed 1 base and J shed 3 bases, with 13 bases lying between them. The CDR3 extends over 16 amino acids. Study-wide results and caveats: Diversity of TCRbeta at day 60 was high in some patients, arising from surviving recipient T cells and thymic progenitors. T-cell counts and diversity at one year following transplant were attributed mainly to newly produced T cells. Reportedly, alpha-beta T cells present about two months post-transplant originated from several hundred expanded clones of graft origin.

This specimen was PBMCs, taken before TCRalphabeta/CD19-depleted stem cell transplant. This chain connects TRBV10-3 to TRBJ2-1; no reliable D call. This TCR was recovered from a boy aged 2 to 10 with acute lymphoblastic leukemia, due to receive a stem cell transplant. In nucleotides, the CDR3 is TGTGCCATCAGTGAGTATCGTAGTGACCACTACAATGAGCAGTTCTTC. It is translated as CAISEYRSDHYNEQFF.